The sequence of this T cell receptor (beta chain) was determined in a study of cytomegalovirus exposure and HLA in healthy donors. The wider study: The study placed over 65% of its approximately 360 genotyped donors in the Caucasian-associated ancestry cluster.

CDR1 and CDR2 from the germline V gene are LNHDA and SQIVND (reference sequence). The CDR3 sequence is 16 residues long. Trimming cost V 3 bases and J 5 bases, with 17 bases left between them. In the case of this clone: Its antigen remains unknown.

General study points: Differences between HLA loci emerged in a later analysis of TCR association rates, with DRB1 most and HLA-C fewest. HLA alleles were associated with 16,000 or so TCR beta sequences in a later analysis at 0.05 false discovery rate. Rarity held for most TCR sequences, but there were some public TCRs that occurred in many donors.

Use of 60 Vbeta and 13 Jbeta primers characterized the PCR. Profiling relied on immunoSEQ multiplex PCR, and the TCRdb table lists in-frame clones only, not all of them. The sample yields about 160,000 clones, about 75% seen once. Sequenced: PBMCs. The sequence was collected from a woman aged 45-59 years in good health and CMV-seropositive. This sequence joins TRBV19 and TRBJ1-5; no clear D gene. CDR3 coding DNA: TGTGCCAGTAGTATTAATTTTGGCGGGATCTATCAGCCCCAGCATTTT. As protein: CASSINFGGIYQPQHF.